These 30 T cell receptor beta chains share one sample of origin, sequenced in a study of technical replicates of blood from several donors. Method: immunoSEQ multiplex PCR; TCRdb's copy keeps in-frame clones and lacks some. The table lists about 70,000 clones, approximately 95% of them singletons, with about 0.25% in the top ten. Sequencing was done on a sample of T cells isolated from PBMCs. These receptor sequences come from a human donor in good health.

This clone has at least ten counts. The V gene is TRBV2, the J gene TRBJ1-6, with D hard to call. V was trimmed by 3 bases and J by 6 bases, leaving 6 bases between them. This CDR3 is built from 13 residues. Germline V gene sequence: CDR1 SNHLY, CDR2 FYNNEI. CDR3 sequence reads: CASSEEGNSPLHF. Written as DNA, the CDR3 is TGTGCCAGCAGTGAGGAGGGTAATTCACCCCTCCACTTT.

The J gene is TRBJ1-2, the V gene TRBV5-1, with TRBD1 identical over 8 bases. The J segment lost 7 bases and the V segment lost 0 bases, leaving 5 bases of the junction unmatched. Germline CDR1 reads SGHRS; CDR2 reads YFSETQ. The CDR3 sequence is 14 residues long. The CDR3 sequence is CASSLGQGRRGYTF. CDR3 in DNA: TGCGCCAGCAGCTTGGGACAGGGGCGCCGTGGCTACACCTTC. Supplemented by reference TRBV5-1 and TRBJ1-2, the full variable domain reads KAGVTQTPRYLIKTRGQQVTLSCSPISGHRSVSWYQQTPGQGLQFLFEYFSETQRNKGNFPGRFSGRQFSNSRSEMNVSTLELGDSALYLCASSLGQGRRGYTFGSGTRLTVV.

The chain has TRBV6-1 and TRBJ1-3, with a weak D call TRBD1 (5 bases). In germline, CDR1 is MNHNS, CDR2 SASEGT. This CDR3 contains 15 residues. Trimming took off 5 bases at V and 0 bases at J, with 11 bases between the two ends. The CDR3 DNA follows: TGTGCCAGCAGTCGGGGACTGAACTCTGGAAACACCATATATTTT. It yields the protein CASSRGLNSGNTIYF.

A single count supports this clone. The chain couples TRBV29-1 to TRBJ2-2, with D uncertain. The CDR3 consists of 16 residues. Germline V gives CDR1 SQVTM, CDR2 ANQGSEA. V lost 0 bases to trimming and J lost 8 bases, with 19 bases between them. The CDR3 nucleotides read TGCAGCGTTGAAGATCCCGCGTGGAGCGTTGGGGGGGAGCTGTTTTTT. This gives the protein CSVEDPAWSVGGELFF.

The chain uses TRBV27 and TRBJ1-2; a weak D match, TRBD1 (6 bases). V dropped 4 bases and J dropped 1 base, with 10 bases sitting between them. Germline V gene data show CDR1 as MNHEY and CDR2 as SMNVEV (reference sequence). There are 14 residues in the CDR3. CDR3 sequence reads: CASSSQGFNYGYTF. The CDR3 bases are TGTGCCAGCAGTTCCCAGGGGTTTAACTATGGCTACACCTTC.

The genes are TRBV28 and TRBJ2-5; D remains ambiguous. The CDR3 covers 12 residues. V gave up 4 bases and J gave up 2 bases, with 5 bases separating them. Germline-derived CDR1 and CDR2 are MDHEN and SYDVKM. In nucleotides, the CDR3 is TGTGCCAGCAGTTCCTTACAAGAGACCCAGTACTTC. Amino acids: CASSSLQETQYF.

The CDR3 loop reads CASRTSDSMNTEAFF. The CDR3 DNA reads TGTGCCAGCAGGACTTCGGACAGTATGAACACTGAAGCTTTCTTT. The rearrangement uses TRBV6-4 and TRBJ1-1; D might be TRBD1 (6 bases). CDR3 length: 15 amino acids. V lost 6 bases and J lost 0, with 14 bases in between. The germline V gene has CDR1 MRHNA and CDR2 SNTAGT.

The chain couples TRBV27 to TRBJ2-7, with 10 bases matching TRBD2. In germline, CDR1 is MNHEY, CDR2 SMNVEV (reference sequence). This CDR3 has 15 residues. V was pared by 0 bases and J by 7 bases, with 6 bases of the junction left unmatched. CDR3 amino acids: CASSLSGSGRSEQYF. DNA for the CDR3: TGTGCCAGCAGTTTATCGGGTAGCGGGAGGAGTGAGCAGTACTTC.

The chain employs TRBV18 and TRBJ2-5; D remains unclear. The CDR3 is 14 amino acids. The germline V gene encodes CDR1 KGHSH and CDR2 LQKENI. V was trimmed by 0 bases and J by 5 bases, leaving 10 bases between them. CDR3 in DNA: TGTGCCAGCTCACCACCGTCCCTAGTCGAGACCCAGTACTTC. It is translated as CASSPPSLVETQYF.

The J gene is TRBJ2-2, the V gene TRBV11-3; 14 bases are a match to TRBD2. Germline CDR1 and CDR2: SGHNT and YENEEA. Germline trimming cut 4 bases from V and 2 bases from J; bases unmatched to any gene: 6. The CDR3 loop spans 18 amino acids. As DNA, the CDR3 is TGTGCCAGCAGCTCCCGGACTAGCGGGGGGCAAAACACCGGGGAGCTGTTTTTT. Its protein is CASSSRTSGGQNTGELFF. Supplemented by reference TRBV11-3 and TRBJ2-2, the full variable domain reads EAGVVQSPRYKIIEKKQPVAFWCNPISGHNTLYWYLQNLGQGPELLIRYENEEAVDDSQLPKDRFSAERLKGVDSTLKIQPAELGDSAVYLCASSSRTSGGQNTGELFFGEGSRLTVL.

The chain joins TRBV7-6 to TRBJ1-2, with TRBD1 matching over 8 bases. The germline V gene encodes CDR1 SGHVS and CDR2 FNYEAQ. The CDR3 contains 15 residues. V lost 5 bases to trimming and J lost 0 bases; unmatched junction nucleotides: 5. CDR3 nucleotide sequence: TGTGCCAGCAGCCCCACGGACAGGGCTAACTATGGCTACACCTTC. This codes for CASSPTDRANYGYTF.

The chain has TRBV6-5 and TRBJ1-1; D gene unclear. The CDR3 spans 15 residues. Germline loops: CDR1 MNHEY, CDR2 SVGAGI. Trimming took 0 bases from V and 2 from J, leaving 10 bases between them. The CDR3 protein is CASSYSSGLNTEAFF. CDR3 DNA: TGTGCCAGCAGTTACTCTTCAGGACTTAACACTGAAGCTTTCTTT.

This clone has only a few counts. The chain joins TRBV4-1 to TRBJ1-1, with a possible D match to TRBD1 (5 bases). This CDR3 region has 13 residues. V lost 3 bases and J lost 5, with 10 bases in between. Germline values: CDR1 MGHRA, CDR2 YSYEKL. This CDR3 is CASSQGRGTEAFF. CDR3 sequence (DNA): TGCGCCAGCAGCCAGGGTCGGGGGACTGAAGCTTTCTTT.

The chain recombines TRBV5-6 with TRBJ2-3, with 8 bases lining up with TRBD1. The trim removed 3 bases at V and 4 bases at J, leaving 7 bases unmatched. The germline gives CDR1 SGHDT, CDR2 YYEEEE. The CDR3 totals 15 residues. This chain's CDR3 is CASSWGDRLADTQYF. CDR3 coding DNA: TGTGCCAGCAGCTGGGGGGACAGGTTGGCAGATACGCAGTATTTT.

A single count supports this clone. As DNA, the CDR3 is TGCAGCGCGAATATCTTCAAGGACAATTCCTACGAGCAGTACTTC. It codes for CSANIFKDNSYEQYF. The chain joins TRBV29-1 to TRBJ2-7, with D tentatively TRBD1 (5 bases). Per germline, CDR1 SQVTM and CDR2 ANQGSEA. The CDR3 length is 15 residues. V was trimmed by 7 bases and J by 1 base, leaving 20 bases between them.

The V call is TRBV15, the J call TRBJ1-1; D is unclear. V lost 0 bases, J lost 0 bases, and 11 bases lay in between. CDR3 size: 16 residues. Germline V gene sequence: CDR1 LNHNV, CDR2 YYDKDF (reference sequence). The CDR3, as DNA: TGTGCCACCAGCAGAGAGGCGGGAGATATGAACACTGAAGCTTTCTTT. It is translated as CATSREAGDMNTEAFF.

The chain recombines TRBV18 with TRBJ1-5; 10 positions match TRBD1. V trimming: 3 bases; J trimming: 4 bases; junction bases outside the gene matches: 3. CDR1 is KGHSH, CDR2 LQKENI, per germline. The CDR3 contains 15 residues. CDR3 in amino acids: CASSPGTGVNQPQHF. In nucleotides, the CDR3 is TGTGCCAGCTCACCCGGGACAGGGGTTAATCAGCCCCAGCATTTT.

The CDR3 nucleotides read TGCGCCAGCAGCCCTACAGGGCTTGAGCAGTTCTTC. This sequence encodes CASSPTGLEQFF. The chain recombines TRBV10-1 with TRBJ2-1; D is possibly TRBD1 (6 bases). This CDR3 has 12 amino acids. In germline, CDR1 is WNHNN, CDR2 SYGVQD (reference sequence). Trimming removed 6 bases at V and 9 bases at J, with 12 bases between.

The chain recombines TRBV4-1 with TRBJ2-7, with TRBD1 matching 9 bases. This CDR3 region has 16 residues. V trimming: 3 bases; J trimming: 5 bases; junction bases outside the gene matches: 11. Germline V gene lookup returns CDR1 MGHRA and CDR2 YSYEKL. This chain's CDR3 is CASSHSTVDRGDEQYF. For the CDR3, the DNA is TGCGCCAGCAGCCATTCAACGGTGGACAGGGGAGACGAGCAGTACTTC.

Here the CDR3 reads CASSLYQGSYEQYF. CDR3 bases: TGTGCCAGCAGTTTATATCAGGGGAGCTACGAGCAGTACTTC. This chain joins TRBV28 and TRBJ2-7, with D possibly being TRBD1 (6 bases). Germline CDR1 reads MDHEN; CDR2 reads SYDVKM. The CDR3 covers 14 residues. V was clipped by 1 base and J by 3 bases, with 10 bases between them.

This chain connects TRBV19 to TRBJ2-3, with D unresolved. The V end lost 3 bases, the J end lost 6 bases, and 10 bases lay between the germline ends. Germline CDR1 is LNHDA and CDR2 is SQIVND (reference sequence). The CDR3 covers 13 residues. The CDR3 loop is CASSIRKPDTQYF. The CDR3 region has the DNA TGTGCCAGTAGTATCCGCAAGCCCGATACGCAGTATTTT. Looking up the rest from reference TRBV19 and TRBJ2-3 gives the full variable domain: DGGITQSPKYLFRKEGQNVTLSCEQNLNHDAMYWYRQDPGQGLRLIYYSQIVNDFQKGDIAEGYSVSREKKESFPLTVTSAQKNPTAFYLCASSIRKPDTQYFGPGTRLTVL.

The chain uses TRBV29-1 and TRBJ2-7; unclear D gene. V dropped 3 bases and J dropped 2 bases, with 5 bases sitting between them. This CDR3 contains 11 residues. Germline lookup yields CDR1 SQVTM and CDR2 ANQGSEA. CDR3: CSVDAAYEQYF. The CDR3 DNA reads TGCAGCGTTGATGCAGCCTACGAGCAGTACTTC.

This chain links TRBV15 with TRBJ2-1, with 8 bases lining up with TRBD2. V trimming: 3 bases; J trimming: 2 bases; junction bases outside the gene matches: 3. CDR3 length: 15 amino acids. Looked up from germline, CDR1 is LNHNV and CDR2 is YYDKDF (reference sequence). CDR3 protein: CATSRAGGTYNEQFF. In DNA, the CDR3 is TGTGCCACCAGCAGGGCGGGGGGCACCTACAATGAGCAGTTCTTC.

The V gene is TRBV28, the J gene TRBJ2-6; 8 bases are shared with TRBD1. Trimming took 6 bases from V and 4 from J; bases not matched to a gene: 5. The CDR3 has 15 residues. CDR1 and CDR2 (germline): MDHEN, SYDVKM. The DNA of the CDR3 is TGTGCCAGCAGCCAGGGGGCGTCGGGGGCCAACGTCCTGACTTTC. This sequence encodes CASSQGASGANVLTF.

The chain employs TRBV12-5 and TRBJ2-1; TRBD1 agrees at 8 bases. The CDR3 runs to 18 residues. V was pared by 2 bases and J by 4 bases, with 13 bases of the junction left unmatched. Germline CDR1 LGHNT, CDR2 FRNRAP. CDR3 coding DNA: TGTGCTAGTGGTTTGCCGACCACGGACAGGGAGAGTTACAATGAGCAGTTCTTC. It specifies CASGLPTTDRESYNEQFF.

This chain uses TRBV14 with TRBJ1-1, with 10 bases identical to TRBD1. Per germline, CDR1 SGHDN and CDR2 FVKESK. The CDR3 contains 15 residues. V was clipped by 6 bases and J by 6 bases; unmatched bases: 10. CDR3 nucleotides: TGTGCCAGCAGACACCGGGACAGGGGATGGGCTGAAGCTTTCTTT. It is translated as CASRHRDRGWAEAFF.

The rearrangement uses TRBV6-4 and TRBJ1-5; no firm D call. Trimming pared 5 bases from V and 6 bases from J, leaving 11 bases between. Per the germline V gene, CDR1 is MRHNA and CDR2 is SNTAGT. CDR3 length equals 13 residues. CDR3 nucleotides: TGTGCCAGCAGTACCGAACTAGGTCAGCCCCAGCATTTT. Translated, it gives CASSTELGQPQHF.

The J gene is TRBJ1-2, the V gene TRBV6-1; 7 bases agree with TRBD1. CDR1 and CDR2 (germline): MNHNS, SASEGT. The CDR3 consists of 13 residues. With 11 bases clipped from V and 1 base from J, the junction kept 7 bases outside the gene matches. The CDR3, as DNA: TGTGCCCTCTACAGGGGACGTAACTATGGCTACACCTTC. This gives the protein CALYRGRNYGYTF.

For the CDR3, the DNA is TGTGCCAGCAGCCGTTGGACAGGGTATTTCATCGAGCAGTACTTC. Its translation is CASSRWTGYFIEQYF. The genes are TRBV14 and TRBJ2-7, with TRBD1 matching 8 bases. The CDR3 spans 15 residues. After removal of 4 bases from V and 6 bases from J, the junction contained 11 bases not matched to a gene. Germline V gene sequence: CDR1 SGHDN, CDR2 FVKESK.

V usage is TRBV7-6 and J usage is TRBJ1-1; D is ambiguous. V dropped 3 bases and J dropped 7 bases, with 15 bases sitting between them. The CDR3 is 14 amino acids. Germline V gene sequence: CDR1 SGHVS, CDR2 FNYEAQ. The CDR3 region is CASSFAGLNGEAFF. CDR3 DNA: TGTGCCAGCAGCTTTGCTGGGCTGAACGGTGAAGCTTTCTTT. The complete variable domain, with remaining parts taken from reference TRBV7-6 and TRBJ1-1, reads GAGVSQSPRYKVTKRGQDVALRCDPISGHVSLYWYRQALGQGPEFLTYFNYEAQQDKSGLPNDRFSAERPEGSISTLTIQRTEQRDSAMYRCASSFAGLNGEAFFGQGTRLTVV.